This T cell receptor beta chain is drawn from a study of early T cells in non-severe SARS-CoV-2 infection. About the study: The sequenced material was bulk RNA from unsorted whole blood, and its chains were unpaired.

Individual cDNA molecules received unique molecular identifiers. Via MiXCR, TCRdb re-called the 5' RACE reads, giving one row per CDR3 protein. Of tens of thousands of distinct CDR3 sequences detected, 9% to 15% appear once; the ten largest clones hold more than 15%. Germline V gives CDR1 SGHVS, CDR2 FNYEAQ. V gave up 5 bases and J gave up 2 bases; unmatched junction bases: 13. CDR3 length equals 18 residues. At least ten counts were recorded for this clonotype. Its antigen is unidentified. Notes on the study in general: Anti-spike CD8 responses were favored in VDJdb matching, and private and CD4 specificities were missed.

This chain joins TRBV7-6 and TRBJ2-7; 12 nucleotides align to TRBD2. What was sequenced was whole blood. This clonotype was sampled from an adult who was a healthcare worker with PCR-confirmed SARS-CoV-2 infection or an uninfected control (not recorded which). The CDR3 loop reads CASSRFGLAGIPPYEQYF. Here the CDR3 DNA reads TGTGCCAGCAGCCGTTTCGGACTAGCGGGAATCCCCCCCTACGAGCAGTACTTC.